This T cell receptor beta chain was documented in a study of vaccination and CD4 T cells after COVID-19. Study information: Several convalescent patients had mild and one had severe PCR-confirmed SARS-CoV-2 disease. With a range of 35 to 161, the median interval from diagnosis to drawing post-COVID samples was roughly 91 days. Typically, post-vaccine samples were obtained a median approximately 74 days after dose two, within a range of 14 to 241.

Sequenced with the Oncomine TCR Beta short-read assay was DNA taken from cultured CD4+ T cells. Each CDR3 protein is one row after TCRdb ran MiXCR on the PCR reads. This sample yields 13,000 to 15,000 distinct CDR3 sequences, of which roughly 50% are seen a single time; about an eighth belongs to the top ten. The CDR3 extends over 16 amino acids. The V end was cut by 0 bases, the J end by 3 bases, with 13 bases between. The germline gives CDR1 SGDLS, CDR2 YYNGEE. Documented treatment: approximately 11-day PBMC culture with coronavirus spike peptide pools or control peptides (ViraFEST assay). The authors swapped half the medium for fresh IL-2 medium on days 3 and 7. Remarks on this clonotype: Its specificity is not known.

The sequence derives from a human donor who had recovered from COVID-19. The chain carries TRBV9 and TRBJ2-1; a weak D match, TRBD2 (5 bases). Material: CD4+ T cells from blood, cultured in vitro. In DNA, the CDR3 is TGTGCCAGCAGCGTAGGTGGGAGATCAAACTACAATGAGCAGTTCTTC. As protein: CASSVGGRSNYNEQFF.